Each of the 28 T cell receptor beta chains below was sequenced from the same sample in a study of CD8+ T cells in alopecia areata. Investigators isolated RNA and reverse transcribed it into cDNA to act as the sequencing template. The protocol was immunoSEQ multiplex PCR, while the TCRdb copy is restricted to in-frame clones and leaves out a portion. This sample includes roughly 120,000 clones with no singletons; its ten biggest clones take up roughly a fifth. Sequencing was performed on lesional skin. Receptor source: a C3H/HeJ mouse with alopecia areata. As its MHC haplotype, the strain has H2-k.

Note on this clone: The listed genes are named as in mouse. The CDR3 is cut off 4 residues early in the read; its end comes from the germline J gene. The V gene is TRBV13-3, the J gene TRBJ2-1; 9 nucleotides line up with TRBD1. Germline assignment: CDR1 NNHDY and CDR2 SYVADS. The CDR3 contains 14 residues. V dropped 3 bases and J dropped 4; count of bases not matched to a gene: 2. CDR3 loop: CASSVGQGYAEQFF. The CDR3 bases that were read are TGTGCCAGCAGTGTGGGACAGGGATATGCT.

This clone was seen ten or more times. Gene labels here are mouse ones. Sequencing ends 4 residues short of the CDR3 end; the germline J gene provides the rest. This chain uses TRBV13-3 with TRBJ1-2; D unclear. Per the germline V gene, CDR1 is NNHDY and CDR2 is SYVADS. The CDR3 has 13 residues. V was cut by 4 bases and J by 2 bases, with 9 bases left in between. CDR3 sequence reads: CASSTRKNSDYTF. The sequenced part of the CDR3 DNA is TGTGCCAGCAGTACCAGGAAGAACTCC.

This clone has just a few counts. The protein listed by TCRdb differs at residue 10 from the translated DNA, so the DNA translation is shown. All gene names here are mouse names. The read ends 3 residues before the CDR3 terminus; that terminus is restored from the germline J gene. This sequence joins TRBV1 and TRBJ1-3; 9 bases map to TRBD1. CDR1 and CDR2 from the germline V gene are NSQYPW and LRSPGD (reference sequence). The junction had 3 bases not matched to a gene; V was cut back by 10 bases and J by 2 bases. The CDR3 runs to 13 residues. The CDR3 reads CTSRDRAGNTLYF. The CDR3 bases that were read are TGCACCTCCCGGGACAGGGCTGGAAATACG.

This clone was recorded a few times. The gene names given are mouse names. The read terminates 4 residues ahead of where the CDR3 ends, so the germline J gene completes it. The gene calls are TRBV1 and TRBJ2-2, with a possible D match to TRBD2 (6 bases). Germline loops: CDR1 NSQYPW, CDR2 LRSPGD (reference sequence). This CDR3 has 15 amino acids. V lost 3 bases to trimming and J lost 3 bases, with 11 bases between them. CDR3 residues: CTCSALTGDTGQLYF. Incomplete CDR3 DNA: TGCACCTGCAGTGCCTTGACTGGAGACACCGGG.

Concerning this clone itself: Germline and genes here are mouse. The CDR3 goes on 4 residues after the read ends, and that part is filled in from the germline J gene. The genes are TRBV1 and TRBJ2-1; no clear D gene. The CDR3 runs to 13 residues. V shed 2 bases and J shed 6 bases, with 8 bases lying between them. Germline V gene lookup returns CDR1 NSQYPW and CDR2 LRSPGD (reference sequence). CDR3 bases read: TGCACCTGCAGTGCAAATCAGTTTGCT. Translated: CTCSANQFA. The full CDR3 protein reads CTCSANQFAEQFF.

To note about this clone: Genes and germline are mouse. The read ends 4 residues shy of where the CDR3 ends; the end is completed using the germline J gene. The J gene is TRBJ1-2, the V gene TRBV13-3; 7 bases fit TRBD1. The trim removed 1 base at V and 0 bases at J, leaving 6 bases unmatched. The CDR3 spans 16 residues. Germline CDR1 and CDR2: NNHDY and SYVADS. CDR3 DNA (partial): TGTGCCAGCAGTGATTCCCTGACAGGGCCAAACTCC. This gives the protein CASSDSLTGPNS. The whole CDR3 is CASSDSLTGPNSDYTF.

This clone was observed at least ten times. Germline and genes here are mouse. The read ends 4 residues early relative to the CDR3; the germline J gene fills the gap. The chain has TRBV1 and TRBJ2-5, with 7 bases matching TRBD2. This CDR3 contains 15 residues. CDR1 NSQYPW and CDR2 LRSPGD come from the germline V gene (reference sequence). V trimming: 0 bases; J trimming: 3 bases; junction bases outside the gene matches: 3. The part of the CDR3 DNA that was read is TGCACCTGCAGTGCAGAGGGCTGGGGGCAAGAC. Translated, it gives CTCSAEGWGQD. The whole CDR3 sequence reads CTCSAEGWGQDTQYF.

This clone was counted only a few times. Gene labels here are mouse ones. The missing CDR3 end, 4 residues past where the read stops, is filled in from the germline J gene. V and J are TRBV1 and TRBJ2-4, with 8 bases that match TRBD2. J lost 2 bases, V lost 0 bases, and 4 bases had no gene match. From germline, CDR1 is NSQYPW and CDR2 LRSPGD (reference sequence). This CDR3 has 16 amino acids. The CDR3 sequence is CTCSAEAGGIQNTLYF. The CDR3 bases that were read are TGCACCTGCAGTGCAGAGGCTGGGGGGATTCAAAAC.

In regard to this clone: These gene names are mouse names. With the read ending 4 residues before the CDR3 end, the germline J gene is used to fill in that end. V is TRBV31 and J is TRBJ2-1, with 10 bases that match TRBD2. Germline values: CDR1 GKSSPN, CDR2 SITVG. This CDR3 contains 16 residues. V shed 3 bases, J shed 3 bases, and the junction held 8 bases outside the gene matches. CDR3 DNA (partial): TGTGCCTGGAGGCCCGGACTGGGGGCTATCTATGCT. Translated, it gives CAWRPGLGAIYA. The full-length CDR3 reads as CAWRPGLGAIYAEQFF.

This clone was found a few times. Genes and germline are mouse. The CDR3 extends 4 residues past the end of the read, so its final part is completed from the germline J gene. The chain carries TRBV19 and TRBJ2-2; 8 positions agree with TRBD2. The CDR3 totals 15 residues. Unmatched junction bases numbered 2, after V lost 4 bases and J lost 0 bases. Looked up from germline, CDR1 is FNHDT and CDR2 is SITEND (reference sequence). The CDR3 protein is CASSRDWTNTGQLYF. Partial CDR3 DNA: TGTGCCAGCAGTCGGGACTGGACAAACACCGGG.

As for this clone: Gene labels here are mouse ones. The sequenced fragment ends 4 residues before the CDR3 boundary, so the rest is inferred from the germline J gene. V gene TRBV13-1 combines with J gene TRBJ1-2, with 9 bases that match TRBD1. This CDR3 region has 12 residues. Germline CDR1 and CDR2: NSHNY and SYGAGN. CDR3 in amino acids: CASSRQGDDYTF. The sequenced CDR3 bases are TGTGCCAGCAGCAGACAGGGGGAC.

Notes on this clone: Mouse names are used for the genes. The read terminates 4 residues before the CDR3 end, so the remaining end is supplied by the germline J gene. The V gene is TRBV17, the J gene TRBJ2-7, with TRBD1 as a possible D gene (6 bases). Germline CDR1 is MNHDT and CDR2 is YYDKIL. The CDR3 extends over 13 amino acids. This CDR3 reads CASSWGQNYEQYF. Incomplete CDR3 DNA: TGTGCTAGCAGTTGGGGACAAAATTAT.

This clone was recorded a few times. Each gene name is a mouse one. The read terminates 4 residues before the CDR3 end, so the remaining end is supplied by the germline J gene. The chain employs TRBV13-2 and TRBJ1-1; a weak D match, TRBD1 (6 bases). Germline CDR1 and CDR2: NNHNN and SYGAGS (reference sequence). The CDR3 covers 14 residues. Trimming took off 2 bases at V and 3 bases at J, with 11 bases between the two ends. CDR3 region: CASGEGGGHTEVFF. The part of the CDR3 DNA that was read is TGTGCCAGCGGTGAAGGGGGGGGGCACACA.

In its sample, this clone was seen many times. TCRdb's protein does not match the DNA translation at residue 10; the protein provided is translated from the DNA. These gene names are mouse names. The read terminates 3 residues before the CDR3 end, so the remaining end is supplied by the germline J gene. The chain is built from TRBV1 and TRBJ1-3; D ambiguous. V was pared by 5 bases and J by 2 bases, with 7 bases between. There are 13 residues in the CDR3. Germline CDR1 NSQYPW, CDR2 LRSPGD (reference sequence). Partial CDR3 DNA: TGCACCTGCAGTCAACAGACTGGAAATACG. The encoded protein is CTCSQQTGNT. The whole CDR3 is CTCSQQTGNTLYF.

This clone was seen a few times. Gene names follow the mouse nomenclature. The read ends 4 residues before the CDR3 terminus; that terminus is restored from the germline J gene. The chain has TRBV1 and TRBJ1-2, with 9 bases fitting TRBD1. Germline-derived CDR1 and CDR2 are NSQYPW and LRSPGD (reference sequence). Trimming cost V 0 bases and J 4 bases; bases outside gene matches: 6. The CDR3 is 16 residues long. The CDR3: CTCSADGDRVSSDYTF. Partial CDR3 DNA: TGCACCTGCAGTGCAGATGGGGACAGGGTCTCCTCC.

This clone was picked up a small number of times. All gene names here are mouse names. From the germline J gene comes the end of the CDR3, since the read stops 4 residues before it. This chain connects TRBV19 to TRBJ2-1; a possible D gene is TRBD1 (7 bases). V lost 5 bases and J lost 1, with 13 bases in between. CDR1 is FNHDT and CDR2 is SITEND in the germline V gene (reference sequence). This CDR3 comprises 15 residues. The part of the CDR3 DNA that was read is TGTGCCAGCAGCGCGGCAGGGGGGAACTATGCT. It yields the protein CASSAAGGNYA. The whole CDR3 reads CASSAAGGNYAEQFF.

There are a few counts of this clone. The gene names given are mouse names. The read comes to an end 4 residues before the CDR3 does, leaving the germline J gene to fill in the end. This chain connects TRBV1 to TRBJ1-2; 10 bases are a match to TRBD1. V shed 1 base and J 3 bases; nucleotides not matched to a gene: 5. Germline CDR1 and CDR2: NSQYPW and LRSPGD (reference sequence). CDR3 length: 16 amino acids. This chain's CDR3 is CTCSAVRDRGDSDYTF. CDR3 DNA (partial): TGCACCTGCAGTGCAGTCCGGGACAGGGGTGACTCC.

This clone was seen many times. Mouse gene names apply. With the read ending 4 residues before the CDR3 end, the germline J gene is used to fill in that end. The chain carries TRBV13-3 and TRBJ2-5; 11 positions match TRBD1. Germline V gene sequence: CDR1 NNHDY, CDR2 SYVADS. The CDR3 spans 17 residues. The V and J ends lost 4 bases and 0 bases, in that order; junction bases with no gene match: 7. The CDR3 loop is CASSLGQGDLNQDTQYF. The covered CDR3 bases are TGTGCCAGCAGTTTGGGACAGGGGGATCTTAACCAAGAC.

This clone was seen many times. The listed TCRdb protein conflicts with the DNA translation at residue 12, and the protein shown is translated directly from the DNA. Mouse names are used for the genes. With the read ending 3 residues before the CDR3 end, the germline J gene is used to fill in that end. The chain combines TRBV13-3 with TRBJ1-6; 8 bases agree with TRBD1. TRBJ1-6 is recorded as an ORF, its role being uncertain. The CDR3 extends over 15 amino acids. J was trimmed by 2 bases and V by 5 bases; bases with no gene match: 3. Looked up from germline, CDR1 is NNHDY and CDR2 is SYVADS. The DNA read from the CDR3 is TGTGCCAGCAGCCGGACAGGGACCTATAATTCGCCC. It is translated as CASSRTGTYNSP. The CDR3 as a whole reads CASSRTGTYNSPLYF.

This clone was observed a few times. The listed genes are named as in mouse. CDR3 loop: CASSDRDWTSAETLYF. The sequenced part of the CDR3 DNA is TGTGCCAGCAGTGATCGGGACTGGACTAGTGCAGAA. The V gene is TRBV13-3, the J gene TRBJ2-3; 8 bases line up with TRBD2. Coverage ceases 4 residues before the CDR3 finishes, and the germline J gene fills in the end. In germline, CDR1 is NNHDY, CDR2 SYVADS. V lost 1 base to trimming and J lost 0 bases; unmatched junction nucleotides: 4. The CDR3 contains 16 residues.

A note on this clone: Here the gene names and germline are mouse. The read terminates 4 residues ahead of where the CDR3 ends, so the germline J gene completes it. This sequence joins TRBV1 and TRBJ2-5, with 10 bases that match TRBD1. Germline CDR1 and CDR2: NSQYPW and LRSPGD (reference sequence). CDR3 length equals 14 residues. CDR3 in amino acids: CTCSARQGADTQYF. The DNA read from the CDR3 is TGCACCTGCAGTGCGCGACAGGGGGCGGAC.

As concerns this clone: Any gene name here is a mouse gene name. With the read ending 4 residues before the CDR3 end, the germline J gene is used to fill in that end. The chain links TRBV1 to TRBJ2-5, with 8 nucleotides matching TRBD1. The CDR3 is 14 residues long. Germline V gene sequence: CDR1 NSQYPW, CDR2 LRSPGD (reference sequence). CDR3 sequence reads: CTCRKQDREDTQYF. Incomplete CDR3 DNA: TGCACCTGCAGAAAACAGGACAGGGAAGAC.

A remark on this clone: Here the gene names and germline are mouse. The read ends 4 residues shy of where the CDR3 ends; the end is completed using the germline J gene. The genes are TRBV17 and TRBJ2-1, with 7 bases matching TRBD1. Germline V gene data show CDR1 as MNHDT and CDR2 as YYDKIL. The CDR3 is made up of 13 amino acids. The J segment lost 3 bases and the V segment lost 7 bases, leaving 3 bases of the junction unmatched. This CDR3 is CASNRGGYAEQFF. CDR3 DNA (partial): TGTGCTAGCAACAGGGGAGGCTATGCT.

This clone came up many times. The gene symbols are mouse symbols. The sequenced fragment ends 4 residues before the CDR3 boundary, so the rest is inferred from the germline J gene. J is TRBJ2-1 and V is TRBV19; 13 bases agree with TRBD2. Germline-derived CDR1 and CDR2 are FNHDT and SITEND (reference sequence). V lost 4 bases and J lost 1; bases outside the gene matches: 2. This CDR3 has 16 amino acids. CDR3 bases read: TGTGCCAGCAGTCCGGACTGGGGGGGCAACTATGCT. It yields the protein CASSPDWGGNYA. In full, the CDR3 is CASSPDWGGNYAEQFF.

With regard to this clone: Gene names are mouse gene names. Read sequence stops 4 residues before the CDR3 end, and the germline J gene provides the missing end. V gene TRBV1 combines with J gene TRBJ1-1, with TRBD1 as a possible D gene (6 bases). CDR1 is NSQYPW and CDR2 is LRSPGD in the germline V gene (reference sequence). V was shortened by 0 bases and J by 0 bases, with 11 bases between the two germline ends. The CDR3 consists of 16 residues. The sequenced part of the CDR3 DNA is TGCACCTGCAGTGCAGATGTGAGGGGGACAAACACA. This codes for CTCSADVRGTNT. The whole CDR3 is CTCSADVRGTNTEVFF. Together with reference TRBV1 and TRBJ1-1, the CDR3 gives the full variable domain: VTLLEQNPRWRLVPRGQAVNLRCILKNSQYPWMSWYQQDLQKQLQWLFTLRSPGDKEVKSLPGADYLATRVTDTELRLQVANMSQGRTLYCTCSADVRGTNTEVFFGKGTRLTVV.

This clone occurred a few times. There is a difference at residue 12 between the TCRdb protein and the DNA translation, so the protein given here was translated from the DNA. Gene and germline names: mouse. The sequenced fragment ends 3 residues before the CDR3 boundary, so the rest is inferred from the germline J gene. The gene calls are TRBV1 and TRBJ1-6; 7 bases line up with TRBD1. TRBJ1-6 is given ORF status, its function remaining uncertain. Trimming at V came to 6 bases and at J to 4 bases, leaving 6 bases not matched to a gene. From germline, CDR1 is NSQYPW and CDR2 LRSPGD (reference sequence). The CDR3 runs to 15 residues. CDR3 sequence reads: CTCRPPGQYNSPLYF. CDR3 bases read: TGCACCTGCAGGCCCCCGGGACAGTATAATTCGCCC.

With regard to this clone: Gene names are mouse gene names. The CDR3 end is not reached by the read, which stops 4 residues before it; the germline J gene fills it in. V gene TRBV13-3 combines with J gene TRBJ1-1; 9 positions agree with TRBD1. This CDR3 spans 13 amino acids. In germline, CDR1 is NNHDY, CDR2 SYVADS. The CDR3 here is CASSSGTGTEVFF. Incomplete CDR3 DNA: TGTGCCAGCAGCTCCGGGACAGGGACA.

In regard to this clone: Gene names refer to mouse genes. Sequencing ends 4 residues short of the CDR3 end; the germline J gene provides the rest. This chain connects TRBV13-2 to TRBJ1-4; 11 nucleotides line up with TRBD1. The ends lost 2 bases at V and 0 bases at J; junction bases unmatched: 0. The CDR3 is made up of 16 amino acids. Germline CDR1 and CDR2: NNHNN and SYGAGS (reference sequence). The CDR3 DNA, read in part, is TGTGCCAGCGGTGAGGGACAGGGGGTTTCCAACGAA. Translation gives CASGEGQGVSNE. The full CDR3 protein reads CASGEGQGVSNERLFF.